Shown below are 26 T cell receptor beta chains from a single sample sequenced in a study of PD-L1 blockade in urothelial cancer (dated by TCRdb to 2016 to 2017). Libraries came from the immunoSEQ multiplex PCR assay. Entries here come from immuneACCESS through TCRdb and include only in-frame sequences with V and J called. Some clones fail to appear in such tables; in the studies checked, an unresolved V gene covers under half of the shortfall, and the cause of the remainder is unknown. The sample table shows 45,000 to 50,000 clones, and 88% are seen once. The ten largest account for about 4.2% of the sample. Sample: PBMCs, taken around atezolizumab (anti-PD-L1) treatment. Receptor source: a man older than 75 with urothelial cancer.

The chain recombines TRBV27 with TRBJ1-5; D is unresolved. V shed 4 bases and J shed 1 base, with 11 bases lying between them. Germline V CDR1 and CDR2: MNHEY, SMNVEV (reference sequence). This CDR3 spans 15 amino acids. The chain's CDR3 is CASSSKSGSNQPQHF. In DNA form, the CDR3 reads TGTGCCAGCAGTTCAAAATCAGGAAGCAATCAGCCCCAGCATTTT.

This chain connects TRBV6-5 to TRBJ2-7, with a tentative D call TRBD1 (8 bases). The CDR3 consists of 15 residues. Germline CDR1 MNHEY, CDR2 SVGAGI. Trimming cost V 5 bases and J 3 bases, with 17 bases left between them. The CDR3 nucleotides are TGTGCCAGCAGTCGGATTACAGGGGGGGGCTACGAGCAGTACTTC. Translation: CASSRITGGGYEQYF.

In its sample, this clone was seen once. V and J are TRBV18 and TRBJ2-7; TRBD2 might be the D (6 bases). Germline V gives CDR1 KGHSH, CDR2 LQKENI. The V end lost 1 base, the J end lost 7 bases, and 8 bases lay between the germline ends. The CDR3 consists of 12 residues. CDR3 bases: TGTGCCAGCTCACCACGTGGGAGGGAGCAGTACTTC. Translation gives CASSPRGREQYF.

This clone was seen only once. The chain uses TRBV9 and TRBJ2-6; TRBD1 aligns across 9 bases. The germline V gene has CDR1 SGDLS and CDR2 YYNGEE. The CDR3 sequence is 18 residues long. J gave up 4 bases and V 2 bases, and 10 bases lay outside the gene matches. The CDR3 DNA follows: TGTGCCAGCAGCGTCGGTCCCGGGACAGGGTACGGGGCCAACGTCCTGACTTTC. It specifies CASSVGPGTGYGANVLTF.

V gene TRBV7-6 combines with J gene TRBJ2-3; 9 bases align to TRBD2. The CDR3 has 17 amino acids. The germline CDR1 and CDR2 sequences are SGHVS and FNYEAQ. J was trimmed by 5 bases and V by 0 bases; bases with no gene match: 9. The CDR3: CASSLAGAGGLEDTQYF. In DNA, the CDR3 is TGTGCCAGCAGCTTAGCGGGCGCGGGAGGGCTGGAAGATACGCAGTATTTT.

V is TRBV7-8 and J is TRBJ2-7; 9 nucleotides align to TRBD1. From germline, CDR1 is SGHVS and CDR2 FQNEAQ. V lost 6 bases to trimming and J lost 3 bases; unmatched junction nucleotides: 3. The CDR3 sequence is 13 residues long. This CDR3 is CASRATGGYEQYF. The CDR3 bases are TGTGCCAGCAGAGCGACAGGGGGCTACGAGCAGTACTTC.

This clone was found a few times. The chain's CDR3 is CASSLEQGRYQPQHF. The DNA of the CDR3 is TGTGCCAGCAGCTTAGAACAGGGTAGATATCAGCCCCAGCATTTT. The V gene is TRBV7-2, the J gene TRBJ1-5, with D tentatively TRBD1 (6 bases). Germline V gene lookup returns CDR1 SGHTA and CDR2 FQGNSA. This CDR3 comprises 15 residues. V was clipped by 1 base and J by 5 bases, with 12 bases between them. Variable domain in full (rest from reference TRBV7-2 and TRBJ1-5): GAGVSQSPSNKVTEKGKDVELRCDPISGHTALYWYRQSLGQGLEFLIYFQGNSAPDKSGLPSDRFSAERTGGSVSTLTIQRTQQEDSAVYLCASSLEQGRYQPQHFGDGTRLSIL.

This rearrangement joins TRBV28 to TRBJ2-7, with D maybe TRBD2 (6 bases). V was pared by 9 bases and J by 6 bases, with 18 bases between. The CDR3 has 13 residues. Germline loops: CDR1 MDHEN, CDR2 SYDVKM. The chain's CDR3 is CASTLTGVTEQYF. The DNA of the CDR3 is TGTGCCAGTACCCTGACGGGAGTGACCGAGCAGTACTTC.

The V and J genes are TRBV28 and TRBJ1-1; D gene ambiguous. CDR1 and CDR2 (germline): MDHEN, SYDVKM. V lost 6 bases and J 1 base, leaving 21 bases between the germline ends. CDR3 size: 17 residues. The CDR3 DNA reads as TGTGCCAGCAGGGCAGCATCTATCCAGCGCGGGAACACTGAAGCTTTCTTT. It translates to CASRAASIQRGNTEAFF.

The chain uses TRBV5-1 and TRBJ2-7; 9 nucleotides match TRBD2. This CDR3 has 12 residues. The junction had 2 bases not matched to a gene; V was cut back by 4 bases and J by 6 bases. CDR1 is SGHRS and CDR2 is YFSETQ in the germline V gene. The CDR3 DNA reads as TGCGCCAGCAGCCCGCGGGGGGGCGAGCAGTACTTC. Its protein product is CASSPRGGEQYF.

The chain recombines TRBV6-1 with TRBJ2-7; TRBD1 might be the D (6 bases). The germline V gene encodes CDR1 MNHNS and CDR2 SASEGT. Trimming shortened V by 1 base and J by 5 bases, and 12 bases separated the two germline ends. The CDR3 has 14 amino acids. The CDR3: CASSEGRGTHEQYF. CDR3 DNA sequence: TGTGCCAGCAGTGAAGGCAGGGGTACACACGAGCAGTACTTC.

The chain joins TRBV7-2 to TRBJ1-4, with a possible D match to TRBD1 (5 bases). V gave up 5 bases and J gave up 5 bases, with 15 bases separating them. The CDR3 covers 15 residues. From germline, CDR1 is SGHTA and CDR2 FQGNSA. DNA of the CDR3: TGTGCCAGCAGCCCCGACAGTAACGACAATGAAAAACTGTTTTTT. It is translated as CASSPDSNDNEKLFF. Together with reference TRBV7-2 and TRBJ1-4, the CDR3 gives the full variable domain: GAGVSQSPSNKVTEKGKDVELRCDPISGHTALYWYRQSLGQGLEFLIYFQGNSAPDKSGLPSDRFSAERTGGSVSTLTIQRTQQEDSAVYLCASSPDSNDNEKLFFGSGTQLSVL.

The chain combines TRBV2 with TRBJ1-1, with 10 bases fitting TRBD1. Germline CDR1 and CDR2: SNHLY and FYNNEI. The trim removed 11 bases at V and 2 bases at J, leaving 5 bases unmatched. This CDR3 contains 13 residues. This CDR3 reads CAGTGEPNTEAFF. DNA of the CDR3: TGTGCCGGGACAGGGGAACCAAACACTGAAGCTTTCTTT.

V gene TRBV4-1 combines with J gene TRBJ2-3; 7 bases agree with TRBD1. Germline values: CDR1 MGHRA, CDR2 YSYEKL. Unmatched junction bases numbered 9, after V lost 1 base and J lost 2 bases. This CDR3 is 17 amino acids long. The CDR3 here is CASSQANRGITTDTQYF. CDR3 bases: TGCGCCAGCAGCCAAGCTAACAGGGGCATAACCACAGATACGCAGTATTTT.

This chain links TRBV5-5 with TRBJ2-7; 13 nucleotides align to TRBD2. The CDR3 has 15 amino acids. V shed 4 bases, J shed 7 bases, and the junction held 8 bases outside the gene matches. Germline V gene data show CDR1 as SGHKS and CDR2 as YYEKEE (reference sequence). DNA for the CDR3: TGTGCCAGCAGCCCCTGGACTAGCGGGAGTAAAGAGCAGTACTTC. Protein sequence: CASSPWTSGSKEQYF.

The chain couples TRBV30 to TRBJ1-4, with D possibly being TRBD1 (5 bases). Trimming cost V 0 bases and J 7 bases, with 12 bases left between them. The CDR3 contains 14 residues. Germline loops: CDR1 GTSNPN, CDR2 SVGIG (reference sequence). CDR3 region: CAWSVLGQGEKLFF. For the CDR3, the DNA is TGTGCCTGGAGTGTACTGGGGCAGGGTGAAAAACTGTTTTTT.

The V call is TRBV29-1, the J call TRBJ1-2; 9 bases align to TRBD1. Losses at the gene ends were 6 bases for V and 6 bases for J; bases not matched to a gene: 11. There are 14 residues in the CDR3. Germline V gene sequence: CDR1 SQVTM, CDR2 ANQGSEA. DNA of the CDR3: TGCAGCGTGACAATCGGGACAGGGCGGAATGGCTACACCTTC. It codes for CSVTIGTGRNGYTF.

This chain uses TRBV7-2 with TRBJ2-7; weak D call: TRBD2 (6 bases). The CDR3 is 15 residues long. Germline CDR1 SGHTA, CDR2 FQGNSA. Trimming pared 5 bases from V and 7 bases from J, leaving 21 bases between. The CDR3 DNA is TGTGCCAGCAGCCGCACCTCCGGGGGACGGGGAGAGCAGTACTTC. Its translation: CASSRTSGGRGEQYF.

The J gene is TRBJ2-7, the V gene TRBV28; TRBD2 agrees at 14 bases. The CDR3 length is 17 residues. The J segment lost 0 bases and the V segment lost 7 bases, leaving 8 bases of the junction unmatched. Per the germline V gene, CDR1 is MDHEN and CDR2 is SYDVKM. The CDR3 DNA follows: TGTGCCAGCACCTCTGGGACTAGCGGGGGTGGCTCCTACGAGCAGTACTTC. Translating gives CASTSGTSGGGSYEQYF.

The chain employs TRBV5-4 and TRBJ1-2; a weak D match, TRBD1 (5 bases). CDR3 length equals 15 residues. From germline, CDR1 is SGHNT and CDR2 YYREEE (reference sequence). With 2 bases removed from V and 2 bases from J, the gap between germline ends came to 13 bases. The CDR3 DNA reads as TGTGCCAGCAGCTTCCCCCAGGGCCCAAACTATGGCTACACCTTC. It translates to CASSFPQGPNYGYTF.

This clone showed up just a few times. The chain is built from TRBV10-3 and TRBJ2-7, with TRBD2 matching over 8 bases. This CDR3 spans 15 amino acids. The V gene end was trimmed by 0 bases and the J gene end by 2 bases; junction bases not matched to a gene: 3. Germline V gene sequence: CDR1 ENHRY, CDR2 SYGVKD. The CDR3 region is CAISESREVAYEQYF. CDR3 bases: TGTGCCATCAGTGAGTCGCGGGAGGTGGCCTACGAGCAGTACTTC.

The rearrangement links TRBV6-1 to TRBJ1-5; D unclear. The CDR3 covers 15 residues. Germline V gives CDR1 MNHNS, CDR2 SASEGT. V was pared by 2 bases and J by 2 bases, with 10 bases between. CDR3 DNA: TGTGCCAGCAGTGAATGGCAGGTTCGCAATCAGCCCCAGCATTTT. As protein: CASSEWQVRNQPQHF.

This chain joins TRBV5-1 and TRBJ1-1; possibly TRBD1 for D (6 bases). V shed 4 bases and J shed 5 bases, with 12 bases lying between them. Germline lookup yields CDR1 SGHRS and CDR2 YFSETQ. The CDR3 consists of 13 residues. The CDR3 reads CASSRGGRTEAFF. The CDR3, as DNA: TGCGCCAGCAGCCGCGGGGGCAGGACTGAAGCTTTCTTT.

The J gene is TRBJ2-4, the V gene TRBV29-1, with D perhaps TRBD1 (5 bases). Deletions cut 7 bases from V and 8 bases from J, with 12 bases between. Germline CDR1 SQVTM, CDR2 ANQGSEA. The CDR3 loop spans 11 amino acids. CDR3 sequence (DNA): TGCAGCGGGCAGGGTCTGGACATTCAGTACTTC. The encoded protein is CSGQGLDIQYF.

This chain links TRBV5-1 with TRBJ2-3, with 8 bases fitting TRBD2. The junction had 12 bases not matched to a gene; V was cut back by 1 base and J by 2 bases. The length of the CDR3 is 18 residues. Germline CDR1 SGHRS, CDR2 YFSETQ. Here the CDR3 DNA reads TGCGCCAGCAGCTTGAATTTGAGCGGGAGAAGGACCACAGATACGCAGTATTTT. Protein: CASSLNLSGRRTTDTQYF. The entire variable domain, with the rest obtained from reference TRBV5-1 and TRBJ2-3, is as follows: KAGVTQTPRYLIKTRGQQVTLSCSPISGHRSVSWYQQTPGQGLQFLFEYFSETQRNKGNFPGRFSGRQFSNSRSEMNVSTLELGDSALYLCASSLNLSGRRTTDTQYFGPGTRLTVL.

For the CDR3, the DNA is TGTGCCAGCAGCTTAGCCCGGGGGAGAGGCGGAGATACGCAGTATTTT. Protein sequence: CASSLARGRGGDTQYF. The rearrangement joins TRBV11-1 to TRBJ2-3, with TRBD2 as a possible D gene (6 bases). Germline-derived CDR1 and CDR2 are SGHAT and FQDESV (reference sequence). V dropped 0 bases and J dropped 5 bases, with 15 bases sitting between them. The CDR3 is 16 amino acids.